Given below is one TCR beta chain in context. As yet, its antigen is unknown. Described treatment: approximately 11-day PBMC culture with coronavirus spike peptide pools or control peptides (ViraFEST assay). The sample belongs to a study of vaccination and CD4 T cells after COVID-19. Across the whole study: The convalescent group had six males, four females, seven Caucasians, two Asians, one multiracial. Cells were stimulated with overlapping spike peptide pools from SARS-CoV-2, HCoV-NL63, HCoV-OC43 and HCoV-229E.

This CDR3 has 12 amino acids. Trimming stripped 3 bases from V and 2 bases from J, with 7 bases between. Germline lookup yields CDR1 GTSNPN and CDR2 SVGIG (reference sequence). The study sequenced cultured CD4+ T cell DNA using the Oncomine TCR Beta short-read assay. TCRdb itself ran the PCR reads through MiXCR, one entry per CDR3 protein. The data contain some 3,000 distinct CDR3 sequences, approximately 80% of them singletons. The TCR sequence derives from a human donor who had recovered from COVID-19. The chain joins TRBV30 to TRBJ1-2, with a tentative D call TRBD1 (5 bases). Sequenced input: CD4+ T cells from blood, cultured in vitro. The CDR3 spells CAWSRDNYGYTF. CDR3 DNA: TGTGCCTGGAGCCGGGACAACTATGGCTACACCTTC.